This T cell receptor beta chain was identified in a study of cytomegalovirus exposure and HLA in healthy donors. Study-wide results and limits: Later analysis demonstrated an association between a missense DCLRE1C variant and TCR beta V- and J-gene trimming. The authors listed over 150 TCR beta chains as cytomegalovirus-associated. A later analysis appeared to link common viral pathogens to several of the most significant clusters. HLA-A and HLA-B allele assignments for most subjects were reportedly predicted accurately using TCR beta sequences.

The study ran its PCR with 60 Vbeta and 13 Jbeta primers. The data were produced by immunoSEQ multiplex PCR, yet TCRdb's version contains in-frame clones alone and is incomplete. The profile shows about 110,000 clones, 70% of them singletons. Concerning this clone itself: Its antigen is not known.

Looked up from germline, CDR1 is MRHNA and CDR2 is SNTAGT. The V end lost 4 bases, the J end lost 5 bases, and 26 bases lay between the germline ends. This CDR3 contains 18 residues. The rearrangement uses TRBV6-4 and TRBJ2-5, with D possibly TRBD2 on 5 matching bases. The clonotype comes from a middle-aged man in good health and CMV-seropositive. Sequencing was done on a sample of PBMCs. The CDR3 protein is CASSGVLLGLAGDETQYF. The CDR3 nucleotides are TGTGCCAGCAGTGGGGTACTTCTCGGCTTGGCCGGGGATGAGACCCAGTACTTC.